This T cell receptor (beta chain) was obtained from a study of T cell responses to AZD1222 COVID-19 vaccine. Study-level background: Whether given at about 4 or about 12 weeks, second doses were pooled.

With respect to this clone: Its antigen is as yet unknown.

Sequenced by immunoSEQ multiplex PCR; TCRdb stores in-frame clones only, minus some. This table has roughly 170,000 clones, 75% to 95% appearing once. Study-level results: Donors in the cohort were predominantly white British and more often female, and clonal diversity was possibly underestimated. The study found Spike-specific TCR breadth and depth rose after two AZD1222 doses.

CDR3 length: 14 amino acids. The ends lost 9 bases at V and 2 bases at J; junction bases unmatched: 5. Looked up from germline, CDR1 is MNHEY and CDR2 is SVGAGI. The sample was peripheral blood, taken on day 0 of AZD1222 vaccination. V usage is TRBV6-5 and J usage is TRBJ1-2; 11 nucleotides align to TRBD1. This sequence originates from an adult in good health. This CDR3 reads CASLRDRGNYGYTF. CDR3 nucleotides: TGTGCCAGTCTCCGGGACAGGGGGAACTATGGCTACACCTTC.